The 10 T cell receptor beta chains given below trace back to one sample, sequenced in a study of CD8+CD57+ T cells in acquired aplastic anemia. Genomic DNA templated the TCR beta VDJ and CDR3 profiling. MiXCR, applied by TCRdb to the reads, yields one record per CDR3 protein. The table lists some 200,000 distinct CDR3 sequences, 30% to 35% of them singletons. The source material was sorted CD4+, CD8+, or CD8+CD57+ T cells (not recorded which) from PBMCs. The receptor source for this set is a human donor in good health, serving as a control.

This clonotype came up many times. V and J are TRBV9 and TRBJ2-1, with 7 bases lining up with TRBD2. The V segment lost 0 bases and the J segment 7 bases; nucleotides outside the gene matches: 7. CDR1 is SGDLS and CDR2 is YYNGEE in the germline V gene. The CDR3 loop spans 15 amino acids. The CDR3 sequence: CASSVDSGNYNEQFF. The CDR3, as DNA: TGTGCCAGCAGCGTAGACAGCGGGAATTATAATGAGCAGTTCTTC.

This clonotype has a count of ten or more. This sequence joins TRBV5-1 and TRBJ1-5; D may be TRBD1 (5 bases). The CDR3 spans 15 residues. The germline V gene has CDR1 SGHRS and CDR2 YFSETQ. Trimming removed 4 bases from V and 5 bases from J, with 16 bases in between. In DNA form, the CDR3 reads TGCGCCAGCAGCCTGGGACGGCTAAGAGATCAGCCCCAGCATTTT. It yields the protein CASSLGRLRDQPQHF.

There are many counts of this clonotype. This rearrangement joins TRBV11-2 to TRBJ2-5; D remains unclear. Germline CDR1 is SGHAT and CDR2 is FQNNGV. The CDR3 runs 12 residues. V lost 7 bases, J lost 5 bases, and 11 bases lay in between. CDR3 nucleotide sequence: TGTGCCAGCACCTCACCCGGGGAGACCCAGTACTTC. This encodes CASTSPGETQYF.

This clonotype was seen many times. The gene calls are TRBV6-6 and TRBJ1-1, with a weak D call TRBD1 (5 bases). V was pared by 2 bases and J by 8 bases, with 12 bases between. Germline lookup yields CDR1 MNHNY and CDR2 SVGAGI (reference sequence). The CDR3 is 13 residues long. The CDR3 DNA follows: TGTGCCAGCAGTTACAGGGCAGGGACGGAAGCTTTCTTT. Translated, it gives CASSYRAGTEAFF.

The CDR3 spells CASSTQPGTGTDAYEQYF. DNA for the CDR3: TGCGCCAGCAGCACACAACCCGGGACAGGGACGGACGCCTACGAGCAGTACTTC. The chain carries TRBV5-1 and TRBJ2-7; TRBD1 aligns across 9 bases. The CDR3 length is 18 residues. Trimming at V came to 4 bases and at J to 2 bases, leaving 16 bases not matched to a gene. Germline V lookup: CDR1 SGHRS, CDR2 YFSETQ.

This clonotype was seen only a few times. This rearrangement joins TRBV14 to TRBJ1-3, with D perhaps TRBD1 (5 bases). Germline values: CDR1 SGHDN, CDR2 FVKESK. The CDR3 is made up of 16 amino acids. V lost 4 bases to trimming and J lost 1 base, with 14 bases between them. The CDR3 bases are TGTGCCAGCAGCCCCCCGGGACGTAGGTCTGGAAACACCATATATTTT. The encoded protein is CASSPPGRRSGNTIYF.

This chain links TRBV3-1 with TRBJ2-7; D may be TRBD1 (6 bases). The V gene lost 3 bases and the J gene lost 2 bases, with 11 bases spanning the gap. The CDR3 consists of 14 residues. Germline V gene sequence: CDR1 LGHDT, CDR2 YNNKEL (reference sequence). The CDR3 DNA is TGTGCCAGCAGCCACACCAGGGGACCCTACGAGCAGTACTTC. Amino acids: CASSHTRGPYEQYF.

This clonotype has more than one count but fewer than ten. This chain links TRBV7-9 with TRBJ2-2, with unresolved D. Trimming cost V 3 bases and J 3 bases, with 8 bases left between them. The CDR3 is made up of 14 amino acids. CDR1 SEHNR and CDR2 FQNEAQ come from the germline V gene (reference sequence). This chain's CDR3 is CASSLFLDTGELFF. The CDR3 region has the DNA TGTGCCAGCAGCTTGTTTTTGGACACCGGGGAGCTGTTTTTT.

This clonotype was seen repeatedly, ten times or more. J is TRBJ1-2 and V is TRBV5-1; unclear D gene. Germline V gene lookup returns CDR1 SGHRS and CDR2 YFSETQ. Trimming pared 1 base from V and 4 bases from J, leaving 11 bases between. The CDR3 covers 14 residues. Here the CDR3 DNA reads TGCGCCAGCAGCTTGTGGACGGGCGGCTATGGCTACACCTTC. Translating gives CASSLWTGGYGYTF.

A note on this clonotype: A single base separates this from a much larger clone, so it may be a read error. This chain uses TRBV30 with TRBJ1-6, with 7 bases identical to TRBD1. The length of the CDR3 is 12 residues. The germline gives CDR1 GTSNPN, CDR2 SVGIG (reference sequence). The CDR3 nucleotides are TGTGCCTGGAGACAGGGGATAAGGCCCCCCCACTTT. This translates into CAWRQGIRPPHF.